A selection of T cell receptor beta chains follows, all from one sample in a study of T cell repertoires in cytomegalovirus infection. These TCRs' antigens remain unknown. MiXCR, applied by TCRdb to the reads, yields one record per CDR3 protein. The sample lists 300,000 to 400,000 distinct CDR3 sequences, 25% to 35% occurring once. The starting material was cultured PBMCs, obtained from culture after CMV antigen stimulation. These receptors came from a human donor in good health (CMV status not recorded). Some clones in this sample may be carry-over from other donors' samples. Both conserved end residues are part of each CDR3. Each record gives: J gene, D gene, V gene, clone size, CDR3 length, CDR3 protein, CDR3 DNA. A D gene is named only where the DNA matches it firmly. The listing skips clone size in some rows; elsewhere it reads once, few, many or a size class.

>TRBJ2-4|TRBD1|TRBV20-1|few|13
CSVDRGAENIQYF
TGCAGCGTTGACAGGGGAGCAGAAAACATTCAGTACTTC
>TRBJ2-1|TRBD2|TRBV11-2|-|17
CASSLRTSGGAYNEQFF
TGTGCCAGCAGCTTAAGGACTAGCGGGGGGGCCTACAATGAGCAGTTCTTC
>TRBJ1-1|-|TRBV10-1|-|13
CASSEMGPTEAFF
TGCGCCAGCAGTGAGATGGGGCCCACTGAAGCTTTCTTT
>TRBJ2-5|-|TRBV29-1|few|11
CSVSTQETQYF
TGCAGCGTATCTACGCAAGAGACCCAGTACTTC
>TRBJ1-2|TRBD1|TRBV28|-|14
CASSRDRVLYGYTF
TGTGCCAGCAGTAGGGACAGGGTTCTCTATGGCTACACCTTC
>TRBJ1-6|-|TRBV7-6|-|15
CASSLGTIDNSPLHF
TGTGCCAGCAGCTTAGGGACAATTGATAATTCACCCCTCCACTTT
>TRBJ2-2|-|TRBV12-3/TRBV12-4|-|15
CASTRGRRSTGELFF
TGTGCCAGCACCCGGGGGAGGAGGAGCACCGGGGAGCTGTTTTTT
>TRBJ2-7|-|TRBV7-6|few|13
CASSASPSYEQYF
TGTGCCAGCAGCGCAAGCCCCTCCTACGAGCAGTACTTC
>TRBJ1-6|-|TRBV28|few|14
CASSSDMENSPLHF
TGTGCCAGCAGTTCCGACATGGAAAATTCACCCCTCCACTTT
>TRBJ2-7|TRBD1|TRBV5-4|-|14
CASSPGQDSYEQYF
TGTGCCAGCAGCCCGGGACAGGACTCCTACGAGCAGTACTTC
>TRBJ2-1|-|TRBV6-6|-|13
CASKGAPNNEQFF
TGTGCCAGCAAGGGCGCCCCGAACAATGAGCAGTTCTTC
>TRBJ1-5|-|TRBV19|-|18
CASSMGGRRGSGNQPQHF
TGTGCCAGTAGTATGGGGGGTCGGAGGGGATCGGGCAATCAGCCCCAGCATTTT
>TRBJ2-7|-|TRBV6-2/TRBV6-3|-|15
CASTPFGLTRYEQYF
TGTGCCAGCACTCCCTTCGGACTGACTCGCTACGAGCAGTACTTC
>TRBJ1-4|-|TRBV10-3|-|15
CAISERRDNGEKLFF
TGTGCCATCAGCGAACGCCGGGACAACGGAGAAAAACTGTTTTTT
>TRBJ1-4|-|TRBV5-5|-|14
CASRHQGGGEKLFF
TGTGCCAGCAGGCATCAGGGAGGAGGGGAAAAACTGTTTTTT
>TRBJ1-1|-|TRBV20-1|few|14
CSARVRASNTEAFF
TGCAGTGCTAGAGTTCGAGCCTCGAACACTGAAGCTTTCTTT